This T cell receptor beta chain was identified in a study of blood T cell repertoires in COVID-19. Study information: Donors in the United States, Italy and Spain gave samples during acute or convalescent COVID-19.

The CDR3 runs 13 residues. Germline V lookup: CDR1 MGHDK, CDR2 SYGVNS. V gave up 0 bases and J gave up 6 bases, with 8 bases separating them. Source study methods: Estimation of nucleated cell counts was performed using reference gene primer amplification. Sequencing was performed with immunoSEQ multiplex PCR; in TCRdb, only in-frame clones are kept and a portion is missing. V and J calls plus clone size are reproduced from that table; the DNA served to infer D and trimming. The sample shows around 60,000 clones, 70% to 85% of them seen only once. The receptor was derived from a woman aged 60 to 75 with acute or convalescent COVID-19. The sequenced sample consisted of peripheral blood. V and J are TRBV25-1 and TRBJ1-2; no clear D gene. For the CDR3, the DNA is TGTGCCAGCAGTGAATATGTAGCGGATGGCTACACCTTC. It encodes CASSEYVADGYTF.